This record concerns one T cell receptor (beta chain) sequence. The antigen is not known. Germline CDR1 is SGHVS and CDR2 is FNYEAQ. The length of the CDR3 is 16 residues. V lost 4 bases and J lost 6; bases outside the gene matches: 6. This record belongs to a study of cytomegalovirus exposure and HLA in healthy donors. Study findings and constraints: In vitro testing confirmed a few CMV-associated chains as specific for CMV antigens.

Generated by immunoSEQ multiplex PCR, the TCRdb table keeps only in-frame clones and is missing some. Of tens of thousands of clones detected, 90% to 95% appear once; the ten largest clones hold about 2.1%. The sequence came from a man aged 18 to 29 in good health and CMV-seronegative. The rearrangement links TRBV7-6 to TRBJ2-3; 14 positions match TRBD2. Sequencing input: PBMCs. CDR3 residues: CASSSGTSGSIDTQYF. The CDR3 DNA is TGTGCCAGCAGCTCGGGGACTAGCGGGAGTATTGATACGCAGTATTTT.